Listed here are 27 T cell receptor beta chains from one sample, sequenced in a study of beta chain features in type 1 diabetes (dated by TCRdb to the late 2010s). Libraries were made using the immunoSEQ multiplex PCR assay. All of the isolated RNA was reverse transcribed with the High Capacity cDNA Reverse Transcription Kit, so expressed TCRB transcripts were sequenced. TCRdb re-hosts the immuneACCESS table, in-frame sequences only. Its copies lack some clones; in the studies checked, an unresolved V gene accounts for under half of them, and the cause for the rest is not known. This sample comprises a few hundred thousand clones, 16% of them detected only once. About 0.092% of the sample is taken by the ten largest. What the research found in general, with its limitations: A moderate but significant shortening of TCRB CDR3 length was observed in type 1 diabetes patients in all four CD4+ subsets.

No antigen is known for these receptors. Sequencing used naive CD4+ T cells from blood. The cell subset or site label for this specimen denotes: true naive CD4+ T cells. These receptors were obtained from a young man with type 1 diabetes.

This clone was seen a few times. This chain joins TRBV10-3 and TRBJ2-7; 10 nucleotides align to TRBD1. This CDR3 spans 14 amino acids. The germline gives CDR1 ENHRY, CDR2 SYGVKD. The junction had 4 bases not matched to a gene; V was cut back by 6 bases and J by 2 bases. The CDR3 nucleotides are TGTGCCATCAGGGGACAGGGGTCCGCCTACGAGCAGTACTTC. The encoded protein is CAIRGQGSAYEQYF.

In the case of this clone: The junction and the germline gene differ at one end; a read error may be behind it. This CDR3 is CASSLSQSSYNEQFF. The CDR3 DNA follows: TGTGCTAGCAGCTTATCCCAAAGCTCCTACAATGAGCAGTTCTTC. The rearrangement uses TRBV7-7 and TRBJ2-1; the D is unclear. Germline V gene lookup returns CDR1 SSHAT and CDR2 FNYEAQ (reference sequence). This CDR3 spans 15 amino acids.

This clone was detected only a few times. The chain carries TRBV30 and TRBJ2-7; D call uncertain. Germline CDR1 reads GTSNPN; CDR2 reads SVGIG (reference sequence). This CDR3 is built from 13 residues. The V end was cut by 3 bases, the J end by 4 bases, with 13 bases between. CDR3 sequence reads: CAWSYSPDYEQYF. The DNA for the CDR3 is TGTGCCTGGAGCTATTCCCCAGATTACGAGCAGTACTTC.

This clone came up a few times. Other DNA sequences in the same sample also yield this CDR3. This sequence joins TRBV28 and TRBJ2-3, with 9 bases identical to TRBD1. V was pared by 2 bases and J by 1 base, with 1 base of the junction left unmatched. In germline, CDR1 is MDHEN, CDR2 SYDVKM. The CDR3 sequence is 15 residues long. This CDR3 reads CASSLTGGGTDTQYF. The CDR3 region has the DNA TGTGCCAGCAGTTTAACAGGGGGCGGCACAGATACGCAGTATTTT.

This clone has a handful of counts. The J gene is TRBJ1-5, the V gene TRBV10-3, with 8 bases fitting TRBD1. V lost 6 bases to trimming and J lost 4 bases; unmatched junction nucleotides: 2. Germline loops: CDR1 ENHRY, CDR2 SYGVKD. The CDR3 has 13 amino acids. The CDR3 region is CAISTGGNQPQHF. CDR3 DNA: TGTGCCATCAGCACAGGGGGGAATCAGCCCCAGCATTTT.

The rearrangement links TRBV30 to TRBJ1-1; D unresolved. V was shortened by 0 bases and J by 4 bases, with 12 bases between the two germline ends. The CDR3 contains 14 residues. CDR1 and CDR2 from the germline V gene are GTSNPN and SVGIG (reference sequence). CDR3 in DNA: TGTGCCTGGAGTGTTGGGCAGGTTGGCACTGAAGCTTTCTTT. Encoded protein: CAWSVGQVGTEAFF.

The chain combines TRBV30 with TRBJ2-7, with D unclear. Trimming took off 8 bases at V and 1 base at J, with 12 bases between the two ends. This CDR3 has 12 residues. Looked up from germline, CDR1 is GTSNPN and CDR2 is SVGIG (reference sequence). As DNA, the CDR3 is TGTGCCCACCAACAGAGATCCTACGAGCAGTACTTC. Its translation: CAHQQRSYEQYF.

Only a few counts were recorded for this clone. The chain recombines TRBV7-8 with TRBJ1-1; 8 bases match TRBD1. The junction had 6 bases not matched to a gene; V was cut back by 5 bases and J by 1 base. CDR3 length: 15 residues. Per germline, CDR1 SGHVS and CDR2 FQNEAQ. As DNA, the CDR3 is TGTGCCAGCAGCCGATGGACAGGGCAGAACACTGAAGCTTTCTTT. Residues: CASSRWTGQNTEAFF.

The V and J genes are TRBV19 and TRBJ2-5; perhaps TRBD2 as D (6 bases). Trimming left V 3 bases short and J 4 bases short, with 12 bases between. The CDR3 sequence is 14 residues long. The germline V gene has CDR1 LNHDA and CDR2 SQIVND (reference sequence). CDR3 residues: CASSMGLASETQYF. CDR3 DNA: TGTGCCAGTAGTATGGGTCTAGCGTCAGAGACCCAGTACTTC.

The chain joins TRBV13 to TRBJ2-5; TRBD2 matches at 12 bases. CDR3 length: 15 amino acids. The germline V gene encodes CDR1 PRHDT and CDR2 FYEKMQ (reference sequence). With V trimmed by 5 bases and J by 5 bases, 6 bases remained unmatched. CDR3 protein: CASSRSTSGSETQYF. As DNA, the CDR3 is TGTGCCAGCAGCCGATCGACTAGCGGGAGTGAGACCCAGTACTTC.

This clone was observed a few times. The rearrangement uses TRBV6-5 and TRBJ2-1, with D tentatively TRBD2 (5 bases). The CDR3 runs to 16 residues. The ends were cut back, 4 bases at V and 0 bases at J, with 13 bases in the middle. CDR1 and CDR2 from the germline V gene are MNHEY and SVGAGI. The CDR3 reads CASSFQRSSSYNEQFF. The CDR3 DNA follows: TGTGCCAGCAGTTTCCAGCGGAGTAGCTCCTACAATGAGCAGTTCTTC.

This clone has a handful of counts. J is TRBJ2-1 and V is TRBV7-2; TRBD1 is a possible D gene (5 bases). The V end lost 1 base, the J end lost 2 bases, and 9 bases lay between the germline ends. Germline V gene lookup returns CDR1 SGHTA and CDR2 FQGNSA. There are 15 residues in the CDR3. The CDR3 region is CASSLGTPTYNEQFF. As DNA, the CDR3 is TGTGCCAGCAGCTTAGGGACACCGACCTACAATGAGCAGTTCTTC.

The chain uses TRBV7-2 and TRBJ2-7, with 9 bases lining up with TRBD1. V shed 5 bases, J shed 5 bases, and the junction held 7 bases outside the gene matches. This CDR3 comprises 14 residues. Germline V gene lookup returns CDR1 SGHTA and CDR2 FQGNSA. The CDR3 nucleotides are TGTGCCAGCAGCCCCGGGACAGGGAATAACGAGCAGTACTTC. Its translation is CASSPGTGNNEQYF.

The sample holds a few counts of this clone. V gene TRBV7-9 combines with J gene TRBJ1-1; D ambiguous. The length of the CDR3 is 14 residues. Trimming pared 2 bases from V and 6 bases from J, leaving 13 bases between. Per germline, CDR1 SEHNR and CDR2 FQNEAQ (reference sequence). The DNA for the CDR3 is TGTGCCAGCAGCTTAAATTTCCCTGTGGCTGAAGCTTTCTTT. It is translated as CASSLNFPVAEAFF.

V and J are TRBV2 and TRBJ2-5; D uncertain. The V and J ends lost 3 bases and 1 base respectively, with 9 bases between them. This CDR3 region has 14 residues. CDR1 SNHLY and CDR2 FYNNEI come from the germline V gene. The CDR3 sequence is CASSEASSQETQYF. The CDR3 DNA follows: TGTGCCAGCAGTGAGGCGAGCTCCCAAGAGACCCAGTACTTC.

There are a few counts of this clone. The gene calls are TRBV27 and TRBJ1-2; D gene ambiguous. The V end lost 5 bases, the J end lost 5 bases, and 9 bases lay between the germline ends. Germline CDR1 reads MNHEY; CDR2 reads SMNVEV (reference sequence). This CDR3 is built from 12 residues. In nucleotides, the CDR3 is TGTGCCAGCAGTCCGACTGGATATGGCTACACCTTC. Translation gives CASSPTGYGYTF.

To note about this clone: Relative to the germline gene, one junction end is altered; a read error may explain this. The chain joins TRBV30 to TRBJ1-1, with D possibly being TRBD1 (6 bases). The CDR3 extends over 12 amino acids. The germline gives CDR1 GTSNPN, CDR2 SVGIG (reference sequence). This CDR3 reads CAWSVAGVETFF. DNA of the CDR3: TGTGCCTGGAGTGTGGCAGGGGTTGAAACTTTCTTT.

This chain joins TRBV4-2 and TRBJ2-7; D not certain. In germline, CDR1 is LGHNA, CDR2 YNFKEQ. CDR3 length: 15 amino acids. Trimming removed 0 bases from V and 3 bases from J, with 12 bases in between. As DNA, the CDR3 is TGTGCCAGCAGCCAAGATCGTCGAGAGAACTACGAGCAGTACTTC. Translation: CASSQDRRENYEQYF.

This clone was counted only a few times. The rearrangement uses TRBV4-2 and TRBJ2-1, with TRBD1 matching over 7 bases. The CDR3 length is 12 residues. CDR1 is LGHNA, CDR2 YNFKEQ, per germline. V shed 4 bases, J shed 9 bases, and the junction held 3 bases outside the gene matches. The CDR3 sequence: CASSLEGAEQFF. CDR3 nucleotides: TGTGCCAGCAGCCTCGAGGGGGCTGAGCAGTTCTTC.

This chain joins TRBV7-2 and TRBJ2-1, with TRBD2 matching 7 bases. Looked up from germline, CDR1 is SGHTA and CDR2 is FQGNSA. The CDR3 totals 15 residues. Trimming took 4 bases from V and 7 from J; bases not matched to a gene: 10. The CDR3 loop reads CASSYWTSGGNEQFF. CDR3 DNA sequence: TGTGCCAGCAGCTACTGGACTTCCGGGGGGAATGAGCAGTTCTTC. Using reference TRBV7-2 and TRBJ2-1 for the parts outside the CDR3, the full variable domain is GAGVSQSPSNKVTEKGKDVELRCDPISGHTALYWYRQSLGQGLEFLIYFQGNSAPDKSGLPSDRFSAERTGGSVSTLTIQRTQQEDSAVYLCASSYWTSGGNEQFFGPGTRLTVL.

This clone occurred a few times. This sequence joins TRBV6-5 and TRBJ2-7, with D uncertain. The CDR3 loop spans 11 amino acids. V was shortened by 6 bases and J by 4 bases, with 7 bases between the two germline ends. CDR1 is MNHEY, CDR2 SVGAGI, per germline. CDR3 sequence: CASSSVYEQYF. The CDR3 nucleotides read TGTGCCAGCAGCTCAGTGTACGAGCAGTACTTC.

This clone was seen a handful of times. The chain has TRBV6-5 and TRBJ1-2; D unresolved. In germline, CDR1 is MNHEY, CDR2 SVGAGI. This CDR3 is built from 13 residues. Trimming pared 5 bases from V and 3 bases from J, leaving 10 bases between. The CDR3 sequence: CASSGGPYYGYTF. As DNA, the CDR3 is TGTGCCAGCAGTGGCGGGCCTTACTATGGCTACACCTTC.

This rearrangement joins TRBV18 to TRBJ2-1; D gene uncertain. The V gene lost 2 bases and the J gene lost 8 bases, with 19 bases spanning the gap. From germline, CDR1 is KGHSH and CDR2 LQKENI. CDR3 size: 16 residues. The DNA of the CDR3 is TGTGCCAGCTCACCATTAAGGGCCCTACAGCCCGATGAGCAGTTCTTC. Its protein product is CASSPLRALQPDEQFF.

The rearrangement joins TRBV10-3 to TRBJ2-5; D is undetermined. The CDR3 loop spans 13 amino acids. CDR1 is ENHRY, CDR2 SYGVKD, per germline. Trimming stripped 4 bases from V and 5 bases from J, with 11 bases between. Written as DNA, the CDR3 is TGTGCCATCAGTGGCAGGTCCGGGGAGACCCAGTACTTC. It codes for CAISGRSGETQYF.

The CDR3 DNA sequence: TGCAGCGTTGTAGCCCAAGCGGGACTAGCGGGGTCCTACAATGAGCAGTTCTTC. It codes for CSVVAQAGLAGSYNEQFF. The chain uses TRBV29-1 and TRBJ2-1, with TRBD2 identical over 13 bases. The CDR3 extends over 18 amino acids. Trimming cost V 4 bases and J 1 base; bases outside gene matches: 10. Germline CDR1 is SQVTM and CDR2 is ANQGSEA.

This clone was detected only a few times. This sequence joins TRBV9 and TRBJ2-7; a possible D gene is TRBD1 (6 bases). The CDR3 extends over 16 amino acids. The germline gives CDR1 SGDLS, CDR2 YYNGEE. Trimming took off 2 bases at V and 0 bases at J, with 15 bases between the two ends. In DNA, the CDR3 is TGTGCCAGCAGCGTTACGACAGGCCGAGGCTCCTACGAGCAGTACTTC. It encodes CASSVTTGRGSYEQYF.

The table lists this clone with a few counts. CDR3 DNA: TGTGCCAGCAGGCGGCAGGGGGAGGCCCAGGCTGGCTACACCTTC. It codes for CASRRQGEAQAGYTF. This rearrangement joins TRBV2 to TRBJ1-2, with 7 bases lining up with TRBD1. J lost 7 bases, V lost 6 bases, and 14 bases had no gene match. Germline lookup yields CDR1 SNHLY and CDR2 FYNNEI. This CDR3 is built from 15 residues.